This TCR beta chain was captured in a study of blood T cell repertoires in COVID-19. Repertoires were generated with immunoSEQ multiplex PCR, while TCRdb's copy carries only in-frame clones and drops some. The data contain about 140,000 clones, around 80% of them singletons. Looked up from germline, CDR1 is MDHEN and CDR2 is SYDVKM. Trimming pared 3 bases from V and 3 bases from J, leaving 11 bases between. This CDR3 has 15 amino acids. This clone was seen only once. Material: PBMCs or T cells enriched from blood (not recorded which). The chain uses TRBV28 and TRBJ1-4; perhaps TRBD1 as D (6 bases). This receptor was obtained from a man between 65 and 85 years old who had been exposed to COVID-19. The CDR3: CASSFSAGANEKLFF. In DNA form, the CDR3 reads TGTGCCAGCAGTTTTTCGGCAGGGGCTAATGAAAAACTGTTTTTT.